A selection of T cell receptor beta chains follows, all from one sample in a study of T-cell reconstitution after alpha-beta-depleted transplantation in children. TCRdb reprocessed the PCR reads via MiXCR and lists one record per CDR3 protein. Here the sample spans about 470,000 distinct CDR3 sequences, approximately 41% being singletons. The specimen comprised PBMCs, sampled before TCRalphabeta/CD19-depleted stem cell transplant. The receptors here all came from a girl aged 2-10 years with aplastic anemia, due to receive a stem cell transplant. Each CDR3 is given with its conserved first and last residue. Each record gives: J gene, clone size, D gene, V gene, CDR3 DNA, CDR3 protein. D genes are given only for firm matches. Rows give clone size only sometimes, using once, few, many, or a class for an expanded clone.

j_call: TRBJ2-1
clone_size: few
d_call: TRBD1
v_call: TRBV6-1
cdr3_nt: TGTGCCAGCAGTGAGGACAGGATCGACAATGAGCAGTTCTTC
cdr3_aa: CASSEDRIDNEQFF

j_call: TRBJ2-1
clone_size: few
d_call: TRBD2
v_call: TRBV20-1
cdr3_nt: TGCAGTGCCACCGGGACTAGGGGCCCCTCCTACAATGAGCAGTTCTTC
cdr3_aa: CSATGTRGPSYNEQFF

j_call: TRBJ1-5
clone_size: -
d_call: -
v_call: TRBV6-5
cdr3_nt: TGTGCCAGCAGTTACGGCACTAATCAGCCCCAGCATTTT
cdr3_aa: CASSYGTNQPQHF

j_call: TRBJ2-3
clone_size: -
d_call: -
v_call: TRBV28
cdr3_nt: TGTGCCAGCAGTTTTAGGTGGGCGGGCACAGATACGCAGTATTTT
cdr3_aa: CASSFRWAGTDTQYF

j_call: TRBJ2-5
clone_size: -
d_call: -
v_call: TRBV20-1
cdr3_nt: TGCAGTGCTCGTGGGACGCTCCAAGAGACCCAGTACTTC
cdr3_aa: CSARGTLQETQYF

j_call: TRBJ1-2
clone_size: few
d_call: -
v_call: TRBV29-1
cdr3_nt: TGCAGCGCTGGGGGCCAGGGCGGCTATGGCTACACCTTC
cdr3_aa: CSAGGQGGYGYTF

j_call: TRBJ2-7
clone_size: -
d_call: TRBD1
v_call: TRBV3-1
cdr3_nt: TGTGCCAGCAGCCGGCGGGGAGGGACAGGGGGGAAGTACGAGCAGTACTTC
cdr3_aa: CASSRRGGTGGKYEQYF

j_call: TRBJ2-6
clone_size: many
d_call: -
v_call: TRBV19
cdr3_nt: TGTGCCAGTAACCCAAGCCAGGATCGGGGAGCCAACGTCCTGACTTTC
cdr3_aa: CASNPSQDRGANVLTF

j_call: TRBJ2-5
clone_size: few
d_call: -
v_call: TRBV20-1
cdr3_nt: TGCAGTGCGGCGGGTCTGGGGGAGACCCAGTACTTC
cdr3_aa: CSAAGLGETQYF

j_call: TRBJ2-5
clone_size: once
d_call: TRBD1
v_call: TRBV6-5
cdr3_nt: TGTGCCAGCAGTTACCTAGGACAGGGGAGCCAGACCCAGTACTTC
cdr3_aa: CASSYLGQGSQTQYF

j_call: TRBJ1-1
clone_size: few
d_call: -
v_call: TRBV6-2/TRBV6-3
cdr3_nt: TGTGCCAGCTGGGATGGTGGGACGGGTGAAGCTTTCTTT
cdr3_aa: CASWDGGTGEAFF

j_call: TRBJ2-2
clone_size: -
d_call: TRBD2
v_call: TRBV11-1
cdr3_nt: TGTGCCAGCAGCCCGGGACTAGCGGGTTACACCGGGGAGCTGTTTTTT
cdr3_aa: CASSPGLAGYTGELFF

j_call: TRBJ2-1
clone_size: -
d_call: -
v_call: TRBV5-1
cdr3_nt: TGCGCCAGCAGCCGCCAAGCACTCGACGCGTGGGTTGGGCAGTTCTTC
cdr3_aa: CASSRQALDAWVGQFF

j_call: TRBJ2-7
clone_size: -
d_call: TRBD2
v_call: TRBV12-3/TRBV12-4
cdr3_nt: TGTGCCAGCACCCTTAGCGGGGGGGCCTACGAGCAGTACTTC
cdr3_aa: CASTLSGGAYEQYF

j_call: TRBJ1-1
clone_size: many
d_call: -
v_call: TRBV5-1
cdr3_nt: TGCGCCAGCAGCTTAACACAGGGTTTTGGGACTGAAGCTTTCTTT
cdr3_aa: CASSLTQGFGTEAFF

j_call: TRBJ1-2
clone_size: few
d_call: -
v_call: TRBV29-1
cdr3_nt: TGCAGCGTGGGTAGGGAGGGAGGAAACTATGGCTACACCTTC
cdr3_aa: CSVGREGGNYGYTF

j_call: TRBJ2-3
clone_size: many
d_call: -
v_call: TRBV5-1
cdr3_nt: TGTGCCAGCAGTTTGCCCGGGAGTACAGATACGCAGTATTTT
cdr3_aa: CASSLPGSTDTQYF

j_call: TRBJ1-4
clone_size: once
d_call: TRBD1
v_call: TRBV5-1
cdr3_nt: TGCGCCAGCAGCACCCAGGGGGCCGAAGCTGAAAAACTGTTTTTT
cdr3_aa: CASSTQGAEAEKLFF

j_call: TRBJ2-2
clone_size: -
d_call: -
v_call: TRBV20-1
cdr3_nt: TGCAGTGCTAGTGCGGTTGCCGGACGCGGGGAGCTGTTTTTT
cdr3_aa: CSASAVAGRGELFF

j_call: TRBJ2-7
clone_size: once
d_call: TRBD1
v_call: TRBV29-1
cdr3_nt: TGCAGCATAGGGACAGGGGGCGAGCAGTACTTC
cdr3_aa: CSIGTGGEQYF

j_call: TRBJ1-6
clone_size: -
d_call: -
v_call: TRBV28
cdr3_nt: TGTGCCAGCAGTTTACGGCGGTTGAATTCACCCCTCCACTTT
cdr3_aa: CASSLRRLNSPLHF

j_call: TRBJ1-4
clone_size: -
d_call: -
v_call: TRBV10-2
cdr3_nt: TGCGCCAGCAGTGAGTCAGGGACAACTAATGAAAAACTGTTTTTT
cdr3_aa: CASSESGTTNEKLFF

j_call: TRBJ2-3
clone_size: -
d_call: TRBD1
v_call: TRBV15
cdr3_nt: TGTGCCACCAGCAGATACGGACAGGGAAAAGATACGCAGTATTTT
cdr3_aa: CATSRYGQGKDTQYF

j_call: TRBJ2-3
clone_size: -
d_call: -
v_call: TRBV18
cdr3_nt: TGTGCCAGCTCACCGGTGCCGTCGGGTGGGGATACGCAGTATTTT
cdr3_aa: CASSPVPSGGDTQYF

j_call: TRBJ2-1
clone_size: once
d_call: TRBD2
v_call: TRBV6-5
cdr3_nt: TGTGCCAGCAGTTCTCACGGAAGCGGGGGGCCGTTCTTC
cdr3_aa: CASSSHGSGGPFF

j_call: TRBJ2-3
clone_size: once
d_call: TRBD1
v_call: TRBV5-1
cdr3_nt: TGCGCCAGCAGCTTGGCCGGTCGACAGGGGGCTTGGACAGATACGCAGTATTTT
cdr3_aa: CASSLAGRQGAWTDTQYF

j_call: TRBJ2-1
clone_size: -
d_call: -
v_call: TRBV7-2
cdr3_nt: TGTGCCAGCAGTCCCCTCCCGGGCTGGGGCCCCCAGAATGAGCAGTTCTTC
cdr3_aa: CASSPLPGWGPQNEQFF

j_call: TRBJ2-2
clone_size: -
d_call: -
v_call: TRBV20-1
cdr3_nt: TGCAGTGGCCCGGGCCGGACCGGGGAGCTGTTTTTT
cdr3_aa: CSGPGRTGELFF

j_call: TRBJ1-1
clone_size: -
d_call: -
v_call: TRBV4-3
cdr3_nt: TGCGCCAGCAGCCACGATACGAACACTGAAGCTTTCTTT
cdr3_aa: CASSHDTNTEAFF

j_call: TRBJ2-4
clone_size: -
d_call: -
v_call: TRBV23-1
cdr3_nt: TGCGCCAGCAGTCAAAAGGGGGGTTCAAGGCACATTCAGTACTTC
cdr3_aa: CASSQKGGSRHIQYF

j_call: TRBJ2-1
clone_size: many
d_call: -
v_call: TRBV20-1
cdr3_nt: TGCAGTGCTAGAGATCGCGACGGCCACAATGAGCAGTTCTTC
cdr3_aa: CSARDRDGHNEQFF

j_call: TRBJ2-7
clone_size: few
d_call: TRBD2
v_call: TRBV3-1
cdr3_nt: TGTGCCAGCAGCCCTCTCCAGGGAGGGTCCTACGAGCAGTACTTC
cdr3_aa: CASSPLQGGSYEQYF

j_call: TRBJ1-1
clone_size: -
d_call: -
v_call: TRBV27
cdr3_nt: TGTGCCAGCGTCCGCGCCGGGGGTACTGAAGCTTTCTTT
cdr3_aa: CASVRAGGTEAFF

j_call: TRBJ2-3
clone_size: -
d_call: TRBD2
v_call: TRBV6-2/TRBV6-3
cdr3_nt: TGTGCCAGCAGTTACTATGCTAGCGGGAGGGCCGGGAGCACAGATACGCAGTATTTT
cdr3_aa: CASSYYASGRAGSTDTQYF

j_call: TRBJ2-5
clone_size: -
d_call: TRBD2
v_call: TRBV20-1
cdr3_nt: TGCAGTGCTAGACCTCGGGGCGGGAGGGGAGAGACCCAGTACTTC
cdr3_aa: CSARPRGGRGETQYF

j_call: TRBJ1-1
clone_size: -
d_call: -
v_call: TRBV19
cdr3_nt: TGTGCCAGTAGTATGGGCGTTCTGAACACTGAAGCTTTCTTT
cdr3_aa: CASSMGVLNTEAFF

j_call: TRBJ1-1
clone_size: once
d_call: TRBD1
v_call: TRBV4-2
cdr3_nt: TGTGCCAGCAGCCGACTGGACAGGGAGTTGGCTATGAACACTGAAGCTTTCTTT
cdr3_aa: CASSRLDRELAMNTEAFF

j_call: TRBJ2-5
clone_size: -
d_call: -
v_call: TRBV6-5
cdr3_nt: TGTGCCAGCAGTTACAGACGAGGAGAGACCCAGTACTTC
cdr3_aa: CASSYRRGETQYF

j_call: TRBJ2-3
clone_size: many
d_call: -
v_call: TRBV12-3/TRBV12-4
cdr3_nt: TGTGCCAGCAGTTTATTAGAGCGGGCGCAGTATTTT
cdr3_aa: CASSLLERAQYF

j_call: TRBJ2-3
clone_size: few
d_call: -
v_call: TRBV5-1
cdr3_nt: TGCGCCAGCAGCTTATTGGGGTCCTCCGGAGATACGCAGTATTTT
cdr3_aa: CASSLLGSSGDTQYF

j_call: TRBJ1-1
clone_size: few
d_call: -
v_call: TRBV28
cdr3_nt: TGTGCCAGCAGTCTGACGTCTTTGCGCGCTTTCTTT
cdr3_aa: CASSLTSLRAFF

j_call: TRBJ2-2
clone_size: -
d_call: -
v_call: TRBV19
cdr3_nt: TGTGCCAGTAGTAACCTACAGGGCCCGGAGGGCACCGGGGAGCTGTTTTTT
cdr3_aa: CASSNLQGPEGTGELFF

j_call: TRBJ2-1
clone_size: -
d_call: -
v_call: TRBV5-6
cdr3_nt: TGTGCCAGCAGCGACGACATCTACAATGAGCAGTTCTTC
cdr3_aa: CASSDDIYNEQFF

j_call: TRBJ2-7
clone_size: few
d_call: TRBD2
v_call: TRBV28
cdr3_nt: TGTGCCAGCATGCCGGGGGGGTTAGGGGTCGAGCAGTACTTC
cdr3_aa: CASMPGGLGVEQYF

j_call: TRBJ2-7
clone_size: few
d_call: TRBD2
v_call: TRBV10-3
cdr3_nt: TGTGCCATCAGTGAGTTTGGACTAGCGGGGTCAAACGAGCAGTACTTC
cdr3_aa: CAISEFGLAGSNEQYF

j_call: TRBJ2-1
clone_size: once
d_call: TRBD2
v_call: TRBV30
cdr3_nt: TGTGCCTGGGCGACTAGCGGGAGGGTCCATGAGCAGTTCTTC
cdr3_aa: CAWATSGRVHEQFF

j_call: TRBJ2-7
clone_size: -
d_call: -
v_call: TRBV3-1
cdr3_nt: TGTGCCAGCAGCCCCAGGGACTGGGTAAGGTACGAGCAGTACTTC
cdr3_aa: CASSPRDWVRYEQYF

j_call: TRBJ2-7
clone_size: many
d_call: TRBD2
v_call: TRBV4-2
cdr3_nt: TGTGCCAGCAGCCCAGGACTAGCGGGAAGACTACCCTACGAGCAGTACTTC
cdr3_aa: CASSPGLAGRLPYEQYF

j_call: TRBJ1-5
clone_size: -
d_call: -
v_call: TRBV10-3
cdr3_nt: TGTGCCATCAGTGAAGTTAGCAATCAGCCCCAGCATTTT
cdr3_aa: CAISEVSNQPQHF

j_call: TRBJ1-1
clone_size: few
d_call: TRBD1
v_call: TRBV3-1
cdr3_nt: TGTGCCAGCAGCCGCGGGGACAGCAGTGAAGCTTTCTTT
cdr3_aa: CASSRGDSSEAFF

j_call: TRBJ2-1
clone_size: -
d_call: TRBD2
v_call: TRBV7-3
cdr3_nt: TGTGCCAGCAGCTCCGGGGGGGGGCCCTACAATGAGCAGTTCTTC
cdr3_aa: CASSSGGGPYNEQFF

j_call: TRBJ2-6
clone_size: -
d_call: TRBD2
v_call: TRBV11-2
cdr3_nt: TGTGCCAGCAGCTTAGATCTACGGGGGGCTGGGGCCAACGTCCTGACTTTC
cdr3_aa: CASSLDLRGAGANVLTF

j_call: TRBJ2-3
clone_size: -
d_call: -
v_call: TRBV7-2
cdr3_nt: TGTGCCAGCAGCTTTCCCTTGGGGGGTAAAGATACGCAGTATTTT
cdr3_aa: CASSFPLGGKDTQYF

j_call: TRBJ2-3
clone_size: few
d_call: -
v_call: TRBV29-1
cdr3_nt: TGCAGCGTCGCGCGGGTGGAGGGAGATACGCAGTATTTT
cdr3_aa: CSVARVEGDTQYF

j_call: TRBJ1-5
clone_size: many
d_call: TRBD1
v_call: TRBV20-1
cdr3_nt: TGCAGTGCTAGAGTACCAGGGGGGAACAATCAGCCCCAGCATTTT
cdr3_aa: CSARVPGGNNQPQHF